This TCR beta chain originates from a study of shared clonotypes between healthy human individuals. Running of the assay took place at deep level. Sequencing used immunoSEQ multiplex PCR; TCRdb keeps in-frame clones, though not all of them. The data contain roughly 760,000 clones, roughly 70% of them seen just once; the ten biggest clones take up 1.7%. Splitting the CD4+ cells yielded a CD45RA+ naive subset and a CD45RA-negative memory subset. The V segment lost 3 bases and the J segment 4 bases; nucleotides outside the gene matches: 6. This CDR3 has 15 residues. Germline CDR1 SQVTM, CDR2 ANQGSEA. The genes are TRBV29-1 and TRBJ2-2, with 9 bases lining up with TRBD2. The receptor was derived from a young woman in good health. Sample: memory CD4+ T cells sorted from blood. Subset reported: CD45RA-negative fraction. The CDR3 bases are TGCAGCGTTGATGCGGGACTAGCAAGCACCGGGGAGCTGTTTTTT. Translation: CSVDAGLASTGELFF.